This TCR beta chain was sequenced for a study of OX40 agonist ivuxolimab in advanced cancers. About the research overall: Intravenous ivuxolimab at 0.01 to 10 mg/kg was given to patients every 2 weeks. Partial responses occurred in three patients (one hepatocellular carcinoma, two cutaneous melanoma). Points from the study as a whole: By week 6 at 0.1 to 3.0 mg/kg, blood CD4+ and CD8+ T cells had expanded clonally.

This table comes from immunoSEQ multiplex PCR, and its TCRdb copy is limited to in-frame clones, with some not included. Among about 79,000 clones listed, approximately 86% were seen once. This clone was observed once. As yet, its antigen is unknown. The TCR sequence derives from an adult with an advanced solid tumor such as melanoma, head and neck, liver or kidney cancer. This specimen consisted of CD4+ or CD8+ T cells sorted from blood, obtained in a trial of the OX40 agonist ivuxolimab.

CDR3 in DNA: TGCGCCAGCAGCTTCCAGGGGGCGGGAGAGACCCAGTACTTC. This sequence encodes CASSFQGAGETQYF. The rearrangement uses TRBV5-1 and TRBJ2-5; 8 bases line up with TRBD1. Germline-derived CDR1 and CDR2 are SGHRS and YFSETQ. This CDR3 spans 14 amino acids. J gave up 4 bases and V 2 bases, and 4 bases lay outside the gene matches. The whole variable domain, filled in from reference TRBV5-1 and TRBJ2-5, reads KAGVTQTPRYLIKTRGQQVTLSCSPISGHRSVSWYQQTPGQGLQFLFEYFSETQRNKGNFPGRFSGRQFSNSRSEMNVSTLELGDSALYLCASSFQGAGETQYFGPGTRLLVL.